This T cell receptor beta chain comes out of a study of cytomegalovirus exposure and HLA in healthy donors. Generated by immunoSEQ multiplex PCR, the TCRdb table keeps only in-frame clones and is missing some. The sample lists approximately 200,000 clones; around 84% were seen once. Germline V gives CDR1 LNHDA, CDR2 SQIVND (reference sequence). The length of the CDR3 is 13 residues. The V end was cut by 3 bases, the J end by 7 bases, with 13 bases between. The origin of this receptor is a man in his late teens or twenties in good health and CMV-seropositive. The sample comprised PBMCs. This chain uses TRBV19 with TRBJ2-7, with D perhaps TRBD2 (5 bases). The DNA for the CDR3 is TGTGCCAGTAGTATGCGGGCAGCAGAAGAGCAGTACTTC. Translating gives CASSMRAAEEQYF.